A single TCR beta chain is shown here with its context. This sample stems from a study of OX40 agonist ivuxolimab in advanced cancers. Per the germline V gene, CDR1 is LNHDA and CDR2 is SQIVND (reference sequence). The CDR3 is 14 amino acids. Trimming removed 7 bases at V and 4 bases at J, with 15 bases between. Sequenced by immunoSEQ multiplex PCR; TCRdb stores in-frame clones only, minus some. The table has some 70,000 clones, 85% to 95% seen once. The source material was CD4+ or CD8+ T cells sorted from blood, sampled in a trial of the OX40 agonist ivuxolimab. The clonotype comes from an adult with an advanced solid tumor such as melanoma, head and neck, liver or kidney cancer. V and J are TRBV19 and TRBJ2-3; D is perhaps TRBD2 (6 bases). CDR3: CASKGVGSADTQYF. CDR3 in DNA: TGTGCCAGTAAGGGTGTCGGGAGTGCAGATACGCAGTATTTT. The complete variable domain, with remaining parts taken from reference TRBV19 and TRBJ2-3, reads DGGITQSPKYLFRKEGQNVTLSCEQNLNHDAMYWYRQDPGQGLRLIYYSQIVNDFQKGDIAEGYSVSREKKESFPLTVTSAQKNPTAFYLCASKGVGSADTQYFGPGTRLTVL.